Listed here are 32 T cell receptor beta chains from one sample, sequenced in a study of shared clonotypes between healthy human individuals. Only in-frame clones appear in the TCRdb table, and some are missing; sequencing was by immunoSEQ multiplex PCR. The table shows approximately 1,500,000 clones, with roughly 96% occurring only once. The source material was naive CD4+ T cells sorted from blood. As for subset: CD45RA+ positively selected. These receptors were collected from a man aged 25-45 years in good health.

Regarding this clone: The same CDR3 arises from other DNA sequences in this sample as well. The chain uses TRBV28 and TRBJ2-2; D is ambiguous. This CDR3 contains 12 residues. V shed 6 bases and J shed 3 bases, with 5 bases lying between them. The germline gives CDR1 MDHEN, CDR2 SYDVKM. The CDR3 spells CASRGYTGELFF. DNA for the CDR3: TGTGCCAGCAGGGGGTACACCGGGGAGCTGTTTTTT.

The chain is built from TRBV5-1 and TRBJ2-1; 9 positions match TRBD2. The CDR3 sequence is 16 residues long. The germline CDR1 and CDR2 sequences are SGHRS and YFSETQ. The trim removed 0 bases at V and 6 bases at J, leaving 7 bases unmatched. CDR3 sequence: CASSLAGTSSLNEQFF. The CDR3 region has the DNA TGCGCCAGCAGCTTGGCCGGGACTAGCTCACTCAATGAGCAGTTCTTC.

Here the CDR3 DNA reads TGCGCCAGCTCATTGGGTGCCCGTCAGGAGACCCAGTACTTC. It specifies CASSLGARQETQYF. The chain recombines TRBV5-1 with TRBJ2-5, with no clear D. CDR1 is SGHRS, CDR2 YFSETQ, per germline. The ends were cut back, 7 bases at V and 5 bases at J, with 18 bases in the middle. The CDR3 sequence is 14 residues long.

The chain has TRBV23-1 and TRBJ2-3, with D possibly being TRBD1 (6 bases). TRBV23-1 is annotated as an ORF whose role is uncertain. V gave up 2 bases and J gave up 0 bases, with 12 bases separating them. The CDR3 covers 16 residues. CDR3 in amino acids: CASSQQGPHSTDTQYF. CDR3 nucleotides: TGCGCCAGCAGTCAACAGGGGCCGCATAGCACAGATACGCAGTATTTT.

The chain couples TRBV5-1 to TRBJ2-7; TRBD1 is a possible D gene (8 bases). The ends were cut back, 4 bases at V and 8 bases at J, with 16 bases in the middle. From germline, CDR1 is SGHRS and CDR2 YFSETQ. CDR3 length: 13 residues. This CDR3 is CASSSGTGSQQYF. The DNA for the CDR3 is TGCGCCAGCAGCAGCGGGACAGGCTCCCAGCAGTACTTC.

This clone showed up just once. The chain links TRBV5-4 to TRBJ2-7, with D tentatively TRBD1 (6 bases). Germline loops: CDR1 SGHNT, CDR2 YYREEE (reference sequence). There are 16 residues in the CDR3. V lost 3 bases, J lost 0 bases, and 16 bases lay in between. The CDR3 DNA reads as TGTGCCAGCAGCTCGGCCAAACAGGGAAGCTCCTACGAGCAGTACTTC. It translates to CASSSAKQGSSYEQYF.

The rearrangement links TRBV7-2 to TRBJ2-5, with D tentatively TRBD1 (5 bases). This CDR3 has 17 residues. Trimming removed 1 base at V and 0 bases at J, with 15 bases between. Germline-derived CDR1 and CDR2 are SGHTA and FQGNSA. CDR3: CASSLEWGRVNQETQYF. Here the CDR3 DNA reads TGTGCCAGCAGCTTAGAGTGGGGCAGGGTAAACCAAGAGACCCAGTACTTC.

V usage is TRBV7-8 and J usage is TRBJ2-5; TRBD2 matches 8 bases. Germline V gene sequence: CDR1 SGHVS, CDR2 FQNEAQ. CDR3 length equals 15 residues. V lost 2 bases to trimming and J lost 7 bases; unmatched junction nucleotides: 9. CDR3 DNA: TGTGCCAGCAGCTTAAGTCGAAGGGCGGGGGGGACCCAGTACTTC. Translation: CASSLSRRAGGTQYF.

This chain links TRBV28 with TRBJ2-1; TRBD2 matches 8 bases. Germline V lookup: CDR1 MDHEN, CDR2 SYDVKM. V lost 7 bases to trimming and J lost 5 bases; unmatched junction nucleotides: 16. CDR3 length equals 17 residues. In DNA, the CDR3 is TGTGCCAGCACACTAGCTTGGGGTAGCGGGATAGACAATGAGCAGTTCTTC. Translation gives CASTLAWGSGIDNEQFF.

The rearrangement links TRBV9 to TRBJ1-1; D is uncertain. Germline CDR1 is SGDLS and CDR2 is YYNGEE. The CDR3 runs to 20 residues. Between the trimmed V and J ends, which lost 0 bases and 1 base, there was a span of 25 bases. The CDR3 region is CASSVDPFVGYESRNTEAFF. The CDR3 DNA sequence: TGTGCCAGCAGCGTAGATCCCTTTGTTGGGTACGAAAGCAGGAACACTGAAGCTTTCTTT.

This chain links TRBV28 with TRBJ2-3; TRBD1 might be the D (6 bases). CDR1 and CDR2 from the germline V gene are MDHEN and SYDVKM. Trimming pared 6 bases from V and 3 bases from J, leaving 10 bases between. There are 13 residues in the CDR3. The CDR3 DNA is TGTGCCAGCAGACCACAGGGTACAGATACGCAGTATTTT. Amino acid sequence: CASRPQGTDTQYF.

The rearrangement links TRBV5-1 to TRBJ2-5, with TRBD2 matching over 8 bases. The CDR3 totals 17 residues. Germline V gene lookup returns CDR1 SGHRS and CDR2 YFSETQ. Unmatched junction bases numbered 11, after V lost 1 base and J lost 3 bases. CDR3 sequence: CASSLSTQRGREETQYF. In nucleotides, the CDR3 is TGCGCCAGCAGCTTGAGTACCCAGCGGGGGAGGGAAGAGACCCAGTACTTC.

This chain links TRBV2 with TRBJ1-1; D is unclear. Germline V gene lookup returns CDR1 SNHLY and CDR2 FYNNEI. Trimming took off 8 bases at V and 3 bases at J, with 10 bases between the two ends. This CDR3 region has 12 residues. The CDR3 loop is CASQSLDTEAFF. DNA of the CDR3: TGTGCCAGCCAGAGTTTGGACACTGAAGCTTTCTTT.

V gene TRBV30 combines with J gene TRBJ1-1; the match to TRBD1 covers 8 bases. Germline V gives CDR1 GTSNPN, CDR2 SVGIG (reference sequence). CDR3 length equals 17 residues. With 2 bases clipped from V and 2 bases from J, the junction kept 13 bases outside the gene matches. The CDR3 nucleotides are TGTGCCTGGAGTCACAAAATTCGGACAGGGCTTAACACTGAAGCTTTCTTT. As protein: CAWSHKIRTGLNTEAFF.

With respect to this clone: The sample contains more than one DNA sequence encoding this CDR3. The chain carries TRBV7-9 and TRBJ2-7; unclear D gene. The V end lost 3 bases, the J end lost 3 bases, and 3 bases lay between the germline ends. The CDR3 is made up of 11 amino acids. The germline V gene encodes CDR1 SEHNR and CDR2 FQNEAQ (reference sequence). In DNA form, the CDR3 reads TGTGCCAGCAGCTTGGACTACGAGCAGTACTTC. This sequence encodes CASSLDYEQYF.

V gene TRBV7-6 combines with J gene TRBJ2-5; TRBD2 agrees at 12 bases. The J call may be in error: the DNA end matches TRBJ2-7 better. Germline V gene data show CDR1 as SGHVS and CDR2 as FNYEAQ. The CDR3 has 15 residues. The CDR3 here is CASSFGLAGTYEQYF. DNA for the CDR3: TGTGCCAGCAGCTTCGGACTAGCGGGAACCTACGAGCAGTACTTC.

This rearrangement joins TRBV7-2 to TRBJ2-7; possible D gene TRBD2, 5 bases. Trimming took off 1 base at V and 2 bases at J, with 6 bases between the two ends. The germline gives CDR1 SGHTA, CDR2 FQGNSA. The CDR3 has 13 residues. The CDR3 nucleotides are TGTGCCAGCAGCTTAGTAGCGCCCTACGAGCAGTACTTC. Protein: CASSLVAPYEQYF.

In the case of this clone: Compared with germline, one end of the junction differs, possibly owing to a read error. CDR3 DNA sequence: TGTGCTAGCAGCTACCGGACAGGGGGCTACAATGAGCAGTTCTTC. As protein: CASSYRTGGYNEQFF. This chain links TRBV7-7 with TRBJ2-1; 10 bases agree with TRBD1. CDR1 and CDR2 (germline): SSHAT, FNYEAQ (reference sequence). The CDR3 spans 15 residues.

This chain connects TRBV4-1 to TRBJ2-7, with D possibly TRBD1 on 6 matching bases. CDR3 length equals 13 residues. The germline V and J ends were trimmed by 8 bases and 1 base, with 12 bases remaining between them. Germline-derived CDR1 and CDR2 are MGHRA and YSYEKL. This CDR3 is CASGRGDSYEQYF. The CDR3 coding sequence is TGCGCCAGCGGCAGGGGAGATTCCTACGAGCAGTACTTC.

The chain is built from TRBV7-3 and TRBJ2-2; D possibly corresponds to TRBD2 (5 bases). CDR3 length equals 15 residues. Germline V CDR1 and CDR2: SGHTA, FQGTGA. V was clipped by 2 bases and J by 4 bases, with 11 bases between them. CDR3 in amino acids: CASSLGTRFTGELFF. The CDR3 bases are TGTGCCAGCAGCTTAGGAACTAGATTCACCGGGGAGCTGTTTTTT.

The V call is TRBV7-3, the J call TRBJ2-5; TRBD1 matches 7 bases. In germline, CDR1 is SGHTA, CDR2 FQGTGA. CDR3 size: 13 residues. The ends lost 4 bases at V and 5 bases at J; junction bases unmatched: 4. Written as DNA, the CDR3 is TGTGCCAGCAGCTCACAGGGGCGGGAGACCCAGTACTTC. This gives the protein CASSSQGRETQYF.

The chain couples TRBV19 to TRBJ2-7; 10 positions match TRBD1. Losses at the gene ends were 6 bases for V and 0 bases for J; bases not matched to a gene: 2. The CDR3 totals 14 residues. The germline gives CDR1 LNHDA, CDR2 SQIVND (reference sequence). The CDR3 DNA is TGTGCCAGTAGCGGGACAGGGGACTCCTACGAGCAGTACTTC. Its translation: CASSGTGDSYEQYF.

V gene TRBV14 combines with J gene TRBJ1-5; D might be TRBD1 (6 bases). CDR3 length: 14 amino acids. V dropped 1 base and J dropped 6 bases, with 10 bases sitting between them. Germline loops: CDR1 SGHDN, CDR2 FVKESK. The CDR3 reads CASSQAGVLQPQHF. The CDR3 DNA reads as TGTGCCAGCAGCCAAGCAGGGGTCCTTCAGCCCCAGCATTTT.

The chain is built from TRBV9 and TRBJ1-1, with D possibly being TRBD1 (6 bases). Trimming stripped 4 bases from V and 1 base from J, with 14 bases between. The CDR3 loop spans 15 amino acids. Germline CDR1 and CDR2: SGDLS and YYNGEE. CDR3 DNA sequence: TGTGCCAGCAGCCTACGAGTGGGGGCGAACACTGAAGCTTTCTTT. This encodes CASSLRVGANTEAFF.

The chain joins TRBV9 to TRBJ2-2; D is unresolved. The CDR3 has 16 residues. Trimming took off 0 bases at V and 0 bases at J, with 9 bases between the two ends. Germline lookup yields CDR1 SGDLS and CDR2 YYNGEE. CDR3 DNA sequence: TGTGCCAGCAGCGTAGTAGGAAAGTCGAACACCGGGGAGCTGTTTTTT. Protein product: CASSVVGKSNTGELFF.

DNA of the CDR3: TGTGCCAGCAGCCAAGTAGCGGGAGTCCGAATCAGTGCCAAAAACATTCAGTACTTC. Its translation is CASSQVAGVRISAKNIQYF. The chain employs TRBV28 and TRBJ2-4; 9 bases agree with TRBD2. Germline V gene data show CDR1 as MDHEN and CDR2 as SYDVKM. The CDR3 totals 19 residues. After removal of 6 bases from V and 1 base from J, the junction contained 16 bases not matched to a gene.

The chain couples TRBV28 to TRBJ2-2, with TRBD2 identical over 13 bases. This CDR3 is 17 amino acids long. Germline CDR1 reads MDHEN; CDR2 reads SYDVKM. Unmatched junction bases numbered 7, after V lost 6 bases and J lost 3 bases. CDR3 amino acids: CASSPTSGRAYTGELFF. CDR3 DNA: TGTGCCAGCAGCCCTACTAGCGGGAGGGCCTACACCGGGGAGCTGTTTTTT.

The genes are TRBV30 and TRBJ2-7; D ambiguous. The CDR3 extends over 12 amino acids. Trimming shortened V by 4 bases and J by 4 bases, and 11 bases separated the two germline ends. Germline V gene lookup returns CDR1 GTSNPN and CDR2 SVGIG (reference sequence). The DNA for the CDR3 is TGTGCCTGGACCGTATCCCCATACGAGCAGTACTTC. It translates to CAWTVSPYEQYF.

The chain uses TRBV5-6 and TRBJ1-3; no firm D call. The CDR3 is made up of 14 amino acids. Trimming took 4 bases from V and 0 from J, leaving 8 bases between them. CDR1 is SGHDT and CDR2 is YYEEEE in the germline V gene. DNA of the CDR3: TGTGCCAGCAGCCCAGCAGTCTCTGGAAACACCATATATTTT. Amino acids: CASSPAVSGNTIYF.

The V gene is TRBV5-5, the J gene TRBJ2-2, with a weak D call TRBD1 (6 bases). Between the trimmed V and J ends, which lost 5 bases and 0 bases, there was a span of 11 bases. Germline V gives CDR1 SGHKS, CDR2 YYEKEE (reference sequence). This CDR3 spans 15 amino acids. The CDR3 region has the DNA TGTGCCAGCAGTCCGACAGGAGCGAACACCGGGGAGCTGTTTTTT. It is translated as CASSPTGANTGELFF.

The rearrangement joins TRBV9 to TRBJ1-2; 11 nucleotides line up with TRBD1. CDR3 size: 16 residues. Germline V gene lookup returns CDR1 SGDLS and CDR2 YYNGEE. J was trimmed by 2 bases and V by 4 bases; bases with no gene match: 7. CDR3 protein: CASSPSGTGGNYGYTF. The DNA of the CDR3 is TGTGCCAGCAGCCCATCCGGGACAGGGGGAAACTATGGCTACACCTTC.

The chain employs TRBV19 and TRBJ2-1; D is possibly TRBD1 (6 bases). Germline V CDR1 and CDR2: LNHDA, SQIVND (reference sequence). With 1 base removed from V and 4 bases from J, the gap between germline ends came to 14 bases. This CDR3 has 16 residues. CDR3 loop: CASSIVKGVGYNEQFF. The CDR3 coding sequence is TGTGCCAGTAGTATAGTAAAGGGGGTGGGTTACAATGAGCAGTTCTTC.